One and the same sample provided the 22 T cell receptor beta chains below, sequenced in a study of blood T cell repertoires in COVID-19. The assay was immunoSEQ multiplex PCR, and TCRdb's table has in-frame clones only and misses some. The sample holds about 300,000 clones; 85% to 90% are singletons and the top ten take under 11%. Sequencing was done on a sample of PBMCs or T cells enriched from blood (not recorded which). The receptors were sampled from a woman aged 18-35 years who had recovered from COVID-19.

The chain joins TRBV7-9 to TRBJ1-2; possible D gene TRBD1, 5 bases. V was cut by 1 base and J by 5 bases, with 17 bases left in between. CDR1 is SEHNR and CDR2 is FQNEAQ in the germline V gene (reference sequence). The CDR3 has 16 amino acids. Written as DNA, the CDR3 is TGTGCCAGCAGCTTAGAGACAGTGATAGCGGGTTATGGCTACACCTTC. Translation: CASSLETVIAGYGYTF.

This clone was counted between two and nine times. V usage is TRBV3-1 (or the pseudogene TRBV3-2) and J usage is TRBJ2-3; D may be TRBD2 (6 bases). CDR1 and CDR2 (germline): LGHDT, YNNKEL (reference sequence). The CDR3 is made up of 16 amino acids. V was pared by 1 base and J by 2 bases, with 13 bases between. This CDR3 is CASSQGAGTHTDTQYF. The CDR3 DNA reads as TGTGCCAGCAGCCAAGGGGCGGGAACCCACACAGATACGCAGTATTTT.

This clone appeared a few times. This chain joins TRBV20-1 and TRBJ1-1; no clear D. Trimming took 1 base from V and 10 from J, leaving 7 bases between them. This CDR3 comprises 10 residues. Germline lookup yields CDR1 DFQATT and CDR2 SNEGSKA (reference sequence). The CDR3 loop is CSARGARAFF. As DNA, the CDR3 is TGCAGTGCTAGAGGGGCGCGAGCTTTCTTT.

This sequence joins TRBV9 and TRBJ2-5, with 9 positions matching TRBD2. J gave up 4 bases and V 0 bases, and 7 bases lay outside the gene matches. The CDR3 has 16 amino acids. CDR1 and CDR2 from the germline V gene are SGDLS and YYNGEE. CDR3 protein: CASSVGLAGPGETQYF. CDR3 bases: TGTGCCAGCAGCGTAGGTCTAGCGGGGCCCGGAGAGACCCAGTACTTC.

This rearrangement joins TRBV5-1 to TRBJ2-1; D may be TRBD2 (6 bases). The CDR3 extends over 14 amino acids. Trimming removed 4 bases at V and 4 bases at J, with 12 bases between. CDR1 and CDR2 (germline): SGHRS, YFSETQ. CDR3 loop: CASSAASVYNEQFF. CDR3 DNA sequence: TGCGCCAGCAGCGCGGCTAGCGTATACAATGAGCAGTTCTTC.

The rearrangement joins TRBV7-8 to TRBJ1-1; 9 positions agree with TRBD1. V dropped 4 bases and J dropped 5; count of bases not matched to a gene: 5. The CDR3 is 14 residues long. CDR1 SGHVS and CDR2 FQNEAQ come from the germline V gene. DNA of the CDR3: TGTGCCAGCAGCTCCTGGGACAGGGAGACTGAAGCTTTCTTT. Its translation is CASSSWDRETEAFF.

V gene TRBV18 combines with J gene TRBJ1-4; tentative D call: TRBD1 (6 bases). This CDR3 has 18 amino acids. CDR1 KGHSH and CDR2 LQKENI come from the germline V gene. The V end was cut by 4 bases, the J end by 0 bases, with 18 bases between. CDR3 loop: CASSLMTGRTATNEKLFF. The CDR3 DNA reads as TGTGCCAGCTCACTTATGACAGGACGAACTGCAACTAATGAAAAACTGTTTTTT.

This chain's CDR3 is CASSLLPGLAGGFYNEQFF. The CDR3 DNA reads as TGCGCCAGCAGCCTCCTTCCGGGGCTAGCGGGGGGATTCTACAATGAGCAGTTCTTC. The chain links TRBV4-1 to TRBJ2-1; 11 bases line up with TRBD2. The V segment lost 4 bases and the J segment 3 bases; nucleotides outside the gene matches: 14. The CDR3 has 19 residues. CDR1 is MGHRA, CDR2 YSYEKL, per germline.

The chain uses TRBV12-3 or TRBV12-4 and TRBJ1-2, with D hard to call. The CDR3 totals 13 residues. V lost 6 bases, J lost 0 bases, and 8 bases lay in between. The CDR3 DNA reads as TGTGCCAGCAGCCGCGAAGCTAACTATGGCTACACCTTC. It encodes CASSREANYGYTF.

The CDR3 bases are TGTGCCAGCAGCTTCATTGAAAGAGACTATGGCTACACCTTC. It specifies CASSFIERDYGYTF. The chain employs TRBV7-9 and TRBJ1-2; D is unresolved. The V gene lost 3 bases and the J gene lost 3 bases, with 11 bases spanning the gap. The germline gives CDR1 SEHNR, CDR2 FQNEAQ (reference sequence). CDR3 length: 14 residues.

This chain connects TRBV20-1 to TRBJ1-2; no clear D gene. Germline V lookup: CDR1 DFQATT, CDR2 SNEGSKA (reference sequence). This CDR3 is 11 amino acids long. V was cut by 7 bases and J by 1 base, with 7 bases left in between. The CDR3 region is CSVALNYGYTF. CDR3 sequence (DNA): TGCAGTGTTGCGCTTAACTATGGCTACACCTTC.

A remark on this clone: Other DNA sequences in this specimen translate into the identical CDR3. The J gene is TRBJ2-7, the V gene TRBV27; the D gene is possibly TRBD1 (6 bases). There are 13 residues in the CDR3. The V end was cut by 3 bases, the J end by 3 bases, with 9 bases between. Germline CDR1 and CDR2: MNHEY and SMNVEV (reference sequence). The CDR3 loop is CASSFGRGYEQYF. The DNA of the CDR3 is TGTGCCAGCAGTTTTGGCAGGGGCTACGAGCAGTACTTC.

V is TRBV4-2 and J is TRBJ2-1; 11 bases line up with TRBD2. J lost 6 bases, V lost 2 bases, and 6 bases had no gene match. CDR3 length equals 16 residues. The germline gives CDR1 LGHNA, CDR2 YNFKEQ. The CDR3 region has the DNA TGTGCCAGCAGCCAAAGTAGCGGGGGGGGGACCAATGAGCAGTTCTTC. Translation gives CASSQSSGGGTNEQFF.

The chain has TRBV30 and TRBJ2-1, with 9 bases that match TRBD2. V shed 5 bases, J shed 0 bases, and the junction held 2 bases outside the gene matches. Germline V lookup: CDR1 GTSNPN, CDR2 SVGIG (reference sequence). The CDR3 covers 14 residues. DNA of the CDR3: TGTGCCTGGGGACTAGCGAGCTCCTACAATGAGCAGTTCTTC. Protein: CAWGLASSYNEQFF.

Details on this clone: The sample carries other DNA sequences with the same CDR3. This chain joins TRBV6-5 and TRBJ2-7; tentative D call: TRBD1 (6 bases). The CDR3 has 14 amino acids. Deletions cut 0 bases from V and 1 base from J, with 7 bases between. Germline-derived CDR1 and CDR2 are MNHEY and SVGAGI. CDR3: CASSYSGQSYEQYF. The CDR3 coding sequence is TGTGCCAGCAGTTACTCCGGACAGTCCTACGAGCAGTACTTC.

The genes are TRBV7-9 and TRBJ1-1, with 11 bases aligning to TRBD1. Germline V gene lookup returns CDR1 SEHNR and CDR2 FQNEAQ (reference sequence). There are 16 residues in the CDR3. Trimming at V came to 5 bases and at J to 6 bases, leaving 11 bases not matched to a gene. The CDR3 here is CASSPEDRGRMAEAFF. DNA of the CDR3: TGTGCCAGCAGCCCCGAGGACAGGGGGCGGATGGCTGAAGCTTTCTTT.

The chain recombines TRBV24-1 with TRBJ1-6; D perhaps matches TRBD1 (5 bases). Germline CDR1 KGHDR, CDR2 SFDVKD. V gave up 4 bases and J gave up 5 bases, with 17 bases separating them. The CDR3 length is 17 residues. CDR3: CATSDRPQGANNSPLHF. The DNA of the CDR3 is TGTGCCACCAGTGACCGCCCTCAAGGGGCAAATAATTCACCCCTCCACTTT.

This rearrangement joins TRBV12-3 or TRBV12-4 to TRBJ2-7; 7 bases are a match to TRBD2. The CDR3 has 13 residues. The V segment lost 1 base and the J segment 3 bases; nucleotides outside the gene matches: 0. The CDR3 DNA is TGTGCCAGCAGTTTAGGGGGGGGCTACGAGCAGTACTTC. Protein sequence: CASSLGGGYEQYF.

The chain combines TRBV28 with TRBJ2-5; 8 nucleotides align to TRBD2. V gave up 10 bases and J gave up 2 bases; unmatched junction bases: 9. The CDR3 is made up of 14 amino acids. Looked up from germline, CDR1 is MDHEN and CDR2 is SYDVKM. The CDR3 protein is CATLLAGVQETQYF. The DNA for the CDR3 is TGTGCCACCCTTCTAGCGGGTGTGCAAGAGACCCAGTACTTC.

The rearrangement joins TRBV24-1 to TRBJ2-3; perhaps TRBD2 as D (6 bases). V shed 1 base and J shed 6 bases, with 16 bases lying between them. Looked up from germline, CDR1 is KGHDR and CDR2 is SFDVKD. CDR3 length equals 16 residues. The CDR3 bases are TGTGCCACCAGTGATTTAACCGGGAGTGAGGCTGATACGCAGTATTTT. It encodes CATSDLTGSEADTQYF.

The gene calls are TRBV28 and TRBJ2-1, with TRBD1 identical over 7 bases. The germline CDR1 and CDR2 sequences are MDHEN and SYDVKM. The CDR3 is 14 residues long. Trimming removed 8 bases from V and 0 bases from J; junction bases left unmatched: 4. CDR3 region: CASWDSSSYNEQFF. In DNA form, the CDR3 reads TGTGCCAGCTGGGACAGCAGCTCCTACAATGAGCAGTTCTTC.

The rearrangement uses TRBV27 and TRBJ1-5, with D perhaps TRBD1 (6 bases). The germline V gene has CDR1 MNHEY and CDR2 SMNVEV (reference sequence). This CDR3 has 14 amino acids. Trimming pared 5 bases from V and 4 bases from J, leaving 12 bases between. The DNA for the CDR3 is TGTGCCAGCAGTCCAGGGGTTGGGAATCAGCCCCAGCATTTT. As protein: CASSPGVGNQPQHF.